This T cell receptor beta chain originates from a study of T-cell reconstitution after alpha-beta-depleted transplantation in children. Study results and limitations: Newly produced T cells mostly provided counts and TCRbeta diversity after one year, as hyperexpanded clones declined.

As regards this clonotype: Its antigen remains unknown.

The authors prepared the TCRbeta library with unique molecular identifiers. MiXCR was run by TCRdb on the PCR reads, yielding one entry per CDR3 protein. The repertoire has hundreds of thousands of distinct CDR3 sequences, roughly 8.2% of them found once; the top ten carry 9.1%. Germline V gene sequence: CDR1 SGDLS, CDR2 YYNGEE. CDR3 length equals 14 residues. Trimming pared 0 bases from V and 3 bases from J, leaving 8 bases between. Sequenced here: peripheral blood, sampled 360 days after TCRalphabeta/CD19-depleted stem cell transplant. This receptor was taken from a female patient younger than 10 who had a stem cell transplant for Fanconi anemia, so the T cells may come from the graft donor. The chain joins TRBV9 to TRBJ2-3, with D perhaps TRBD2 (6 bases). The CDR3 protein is CASSVGGETDTQYF. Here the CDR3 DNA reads TGTGCCAGCAGCGTAGGGGGGGAAACAGATACGCAGTATTTT.